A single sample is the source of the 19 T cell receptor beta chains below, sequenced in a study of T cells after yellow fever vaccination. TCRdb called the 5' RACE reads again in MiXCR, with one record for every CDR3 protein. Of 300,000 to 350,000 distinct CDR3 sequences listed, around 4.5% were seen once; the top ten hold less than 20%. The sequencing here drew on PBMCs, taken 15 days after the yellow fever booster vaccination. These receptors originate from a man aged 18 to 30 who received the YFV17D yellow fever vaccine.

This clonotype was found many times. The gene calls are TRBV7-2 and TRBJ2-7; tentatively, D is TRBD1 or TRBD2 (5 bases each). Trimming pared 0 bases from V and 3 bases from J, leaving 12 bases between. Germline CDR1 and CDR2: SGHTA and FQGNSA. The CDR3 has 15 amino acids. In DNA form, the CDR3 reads TGTGCCAGCAGCTTAGCCGGGACCGCGAACTACGAGCAGTACGTC. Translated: CASSLAGTANYEQYV.

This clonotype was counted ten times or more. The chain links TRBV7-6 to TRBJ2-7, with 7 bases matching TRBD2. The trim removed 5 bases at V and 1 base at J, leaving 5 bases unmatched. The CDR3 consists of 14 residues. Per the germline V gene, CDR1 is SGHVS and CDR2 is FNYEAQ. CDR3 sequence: CASSQYGRSYEQYF. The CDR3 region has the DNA TGTGCCAGCAGCCAATACGGGAGGTCCTACGAGCAGTACTTC.

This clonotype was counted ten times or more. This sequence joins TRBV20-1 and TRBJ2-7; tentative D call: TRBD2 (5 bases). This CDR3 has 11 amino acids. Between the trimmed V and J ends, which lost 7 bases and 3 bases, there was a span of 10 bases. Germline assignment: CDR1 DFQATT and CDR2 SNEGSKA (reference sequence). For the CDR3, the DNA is TGCAGTGGGCGGGTTGGCTACGAGCAGTACTTC. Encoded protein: CSGRVGYEQYF.

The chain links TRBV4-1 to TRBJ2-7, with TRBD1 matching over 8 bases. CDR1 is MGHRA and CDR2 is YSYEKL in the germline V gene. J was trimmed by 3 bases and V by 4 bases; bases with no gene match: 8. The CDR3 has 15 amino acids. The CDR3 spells CASSLYRGWNYEQYV. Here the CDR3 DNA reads TGCGCCAGCAGCCTGTACAGGGGGTGGAACTACGAGCAGTACGTC.

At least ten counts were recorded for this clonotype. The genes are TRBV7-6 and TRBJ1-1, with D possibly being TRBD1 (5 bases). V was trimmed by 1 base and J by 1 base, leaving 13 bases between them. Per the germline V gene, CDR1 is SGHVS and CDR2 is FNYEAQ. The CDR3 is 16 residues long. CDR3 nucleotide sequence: TGTGCCAGCAGCTTAGGGTCAGGGACGGGGAACACTGAAGCTTTCTTT. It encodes CASSLGSGTGNTEAFF.

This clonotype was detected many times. The CDR3 DNA reads TGTGCCAGCAGTTCCAACCGTAGGAACACTGAAGCTTTCTTT. Its protein is CASSSNRRNTEAFF. The chain couples TRBV6-5 to TRBJ1-1; D is uncertain. CDR3 length: 14 amino acids. Trimming removed 4 bases at V and 1 base at J, with 10 bases between. CDR1 is MNHEY and CDR2 is SVGAGI in the germline V gene.

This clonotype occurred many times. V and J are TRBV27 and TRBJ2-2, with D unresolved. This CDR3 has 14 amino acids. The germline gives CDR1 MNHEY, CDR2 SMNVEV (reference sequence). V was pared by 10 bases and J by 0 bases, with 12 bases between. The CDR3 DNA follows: TGTGCCACCGCGCTTTTCGCGAACACCGGGGAGCTGTTTTTT. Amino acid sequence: CATALFANTGELFF.

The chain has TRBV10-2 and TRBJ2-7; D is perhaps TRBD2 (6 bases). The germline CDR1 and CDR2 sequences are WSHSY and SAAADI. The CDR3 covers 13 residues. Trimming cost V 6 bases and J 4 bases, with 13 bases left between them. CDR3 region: CASSRDLLYEQYF. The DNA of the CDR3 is TGCGCCAGCAGCCGGGACTTATTATACGAGCAGTACTTC.

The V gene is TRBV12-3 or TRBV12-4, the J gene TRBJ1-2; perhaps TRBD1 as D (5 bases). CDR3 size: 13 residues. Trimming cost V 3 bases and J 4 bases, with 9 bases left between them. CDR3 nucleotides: TGTGCCAGCAGTTTCGACAGAGGCTATGGCTACACCTTC. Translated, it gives CASSFDRGYGYTF.

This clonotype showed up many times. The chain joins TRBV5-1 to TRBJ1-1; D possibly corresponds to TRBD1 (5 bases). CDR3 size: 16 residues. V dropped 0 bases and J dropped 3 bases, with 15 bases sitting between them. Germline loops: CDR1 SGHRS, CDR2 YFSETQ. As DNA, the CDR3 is TGCGCCAGCAGCTTGGTTTCCGGCACGGGGGACACTGAAGCTTTCTTT. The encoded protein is CASSLVSGTGDTEAFF.

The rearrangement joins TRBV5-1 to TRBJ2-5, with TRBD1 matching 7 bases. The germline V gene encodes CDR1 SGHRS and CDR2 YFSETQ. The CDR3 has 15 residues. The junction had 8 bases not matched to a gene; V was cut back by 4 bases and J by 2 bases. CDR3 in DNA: TGCGCCAGCAGCGTTGCCGGGACAGCTCAAGAGACCCAGTACTTC. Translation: CASSVAGTAQETQYF.

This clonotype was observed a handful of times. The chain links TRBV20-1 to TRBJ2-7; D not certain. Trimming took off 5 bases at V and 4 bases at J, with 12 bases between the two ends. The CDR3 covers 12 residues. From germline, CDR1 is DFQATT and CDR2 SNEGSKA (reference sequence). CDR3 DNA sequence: TGCAGTGCTGAGACGGACCCGTACGAGCAGTACGTC. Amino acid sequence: CSAETDPYEQYV.

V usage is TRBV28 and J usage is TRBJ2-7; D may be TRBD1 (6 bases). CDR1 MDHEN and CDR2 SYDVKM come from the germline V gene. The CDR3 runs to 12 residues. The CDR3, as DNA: TGTGCCAGCAGTTTAATGCAGGGGCCCCAGCAAGTC. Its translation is CASSLMQGPQQV.

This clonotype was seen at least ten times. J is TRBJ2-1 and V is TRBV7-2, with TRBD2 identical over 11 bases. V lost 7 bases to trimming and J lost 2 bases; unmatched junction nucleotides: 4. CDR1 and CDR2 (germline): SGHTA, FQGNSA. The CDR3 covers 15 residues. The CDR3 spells CASNQLAGAYNEQFF. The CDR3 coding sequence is TGTGCCAGCAACCAACTAGCGGGGGCCTACAATGAGCAGTTCTTC. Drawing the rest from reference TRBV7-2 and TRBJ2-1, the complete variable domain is GAGVSQSPSNKVTEKGKDVELRCDPISGHTALYWYRQSLGQGLEFLIYFQGNSAPDKSGLPSDRFSAERTGGSVSTLTIQRTQQEDSAVYLCASNQLAGAYNEQFFGPGTRLTVL.

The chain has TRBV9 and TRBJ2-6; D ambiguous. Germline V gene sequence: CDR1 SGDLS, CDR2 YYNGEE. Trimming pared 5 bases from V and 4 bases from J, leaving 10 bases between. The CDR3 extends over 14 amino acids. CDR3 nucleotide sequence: TGTGCCAGCAGGCCATCGTTGGGGGCCAACGTCCTGACTTTC. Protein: CASRPSLGANVLTF. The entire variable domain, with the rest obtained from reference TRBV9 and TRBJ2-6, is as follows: DSGVTQTPKHLITATGQRVTLRCSPRSGDLSVYWYQQSLDQGLQFLIQYYNGEERAKGNILERFSAQQFPDLHSELNLSSLELGDSALYFCASRPSLGANVLTFGAGSRLTVL.

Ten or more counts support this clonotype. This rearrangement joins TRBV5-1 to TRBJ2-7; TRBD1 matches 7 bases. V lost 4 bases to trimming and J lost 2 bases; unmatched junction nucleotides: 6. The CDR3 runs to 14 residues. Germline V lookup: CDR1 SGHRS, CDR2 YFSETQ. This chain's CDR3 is CASSNRGSPYEQYF. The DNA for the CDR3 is TGCGCCAGCAGCAACAGGGGCTCCCCCTACGAGCAGTACTTC. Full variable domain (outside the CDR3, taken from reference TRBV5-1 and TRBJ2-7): KAGVTQTPRYLIKTRGQQVTLSCSPISGHRSVSWYQQTPGQGLQFLFEYFSETQRNKGNFPGRFSGRQFSNSRSEMNVSTLELGDSALYLCASSNRGSPYEQYFGPGTRLTVT.

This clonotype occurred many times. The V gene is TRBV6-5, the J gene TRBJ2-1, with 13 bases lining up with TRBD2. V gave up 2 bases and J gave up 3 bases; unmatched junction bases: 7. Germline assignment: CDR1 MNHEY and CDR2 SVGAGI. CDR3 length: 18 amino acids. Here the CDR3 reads CASSYPPTSGGFYNEQFF. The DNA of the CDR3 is TGTGCCAGCAGTTACCCCCCGACTAGCGGGGGGTTCTACAATGAGCAGTTCTTC.

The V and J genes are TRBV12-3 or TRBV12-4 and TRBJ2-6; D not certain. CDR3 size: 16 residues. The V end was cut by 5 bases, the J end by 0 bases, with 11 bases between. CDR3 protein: CASSRPKGSGANVLTF. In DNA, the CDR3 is TGTGCCAGCAGTAGACCGAAAGGCTCTGGGGCCAACGTCCTGACTTTC.

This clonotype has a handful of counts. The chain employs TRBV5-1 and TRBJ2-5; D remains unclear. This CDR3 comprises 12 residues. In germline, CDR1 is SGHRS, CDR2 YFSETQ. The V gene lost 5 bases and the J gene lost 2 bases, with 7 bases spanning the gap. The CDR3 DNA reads TGCGCCAGCAGGTGGAGTCAAGAGACCCAGTACTTC. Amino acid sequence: CASRWSQETQYF.